The next 21 T cell receptor beta chains were all read from a single sample in a study of blood T cell repertoires in COVID-19. The method was immunoSEQ multiplex PCR; TCRdb's version includes in-frame clones alone and lacks a portion of them. This sample carries about 360,000 clones, less than 90% of them seen once, and the ten largest clones take roughly 7.1%. The source material was peripheral blood. The receptors derive from a woman aged 55-70 years with COVID-19, enrolled during active disease.

The chain joins TRBV30 to TRBJ2-1, with 8 bases lining up with TRBD2. CDR3 length: 16 residues. Trimming cost V 2 bases and J 2 bases; bases outside gene matches: 8. Germline values: CDR1 GTSNPN, CDR2 SVGIG (reference sequence). CDR3 sequence reads: CAWSQRVAGPYNEQFF. The CDR3 DNA sequence: TGTGCCTGGAGTCAGAGGGTAGCGGGACCCTACAATGAGCAGTTCTTC.

The genes are TRBV18 and TRBJ1-5; 9 bases align to TRBD1. Germline values: CDR1 KGHSH, CDR2 LQKENI. Unmatched junction bases numbered 8, after V lost 5 bases and J lost 0 bases. There are 17 residues in the CDR3. The CDR3 protein is CASSKPGQGPSNQPQHF. In nucleotides, the CDR3 is TGTGCCAGCTCAAAACCGGGACAGGGCCCTAGCAATCAGCCCCAGCATTTT.

The chain uses TRBV11-2 and TRBJ1-1, with TRBD1 as a possible D gene (5 bases). Germline CDR1 SGHAT, CDR2 FQNNGV. This CDR3 has 14 amino acids. Trimming took 1 base from V and 10 from J, leaving 16 bases between them. In DNA form, the CDR3 reads TGTGCCAGCAGCTTAGTCCAAATTGGGGGGGTAGCTTTCTTT. Translating it yields CASSLVQIGGVAFF.

This clone showed up just once. The CDR3: CASSQVGGAIDTQYF. The CDR3 nucleotides read TGTGCCAGCAGCCAGGTGGGGGGGGCGATAGATACGCAGTATTTT. V gene TRBV3-1 (or the pseudogene TRBV3-2) combines with J gene TRBJ2-3; perhaps TRBD2 as D (7 bases). V was cut by 3 bases and J by 5 bases, with 15 bases left in between. Germline V CDR1 and CDR2: LGHDT, YNNKEL (reference sequence). The CDR3 length is 15 residues.

The chain is built from TRBV7-9 and TRBJ2-5; 7 bases agree with TRBD2. The J segment lost 7 bases and the V segment lost 1 base, leaving 3 bases of the junction unmatched. CDR1 and CDR2 (germline): SEHNR, FQNEAQ (reference sequence). The CDR3 has 13 residues. The CDR3 coding sequence is TGTGCCAGCAGCTTAGGACTAGCCTCGACCCAGTACTTC. This gives the protein CASSLGLASTQYF.

The V and J genes are TRBV25-1 and TRBJ1-4, with a weak D call TRBD1 (6 bases). The germline gives CDR1 MGHDK, CDR2 SYGVNS. The germline V and J ends were trimmed by 6 bases and 8 bases, with 19 bases remaining between them. The CDR3 covers 15 residues. CDR3 in DNA: TGTGCCAGCAGGCGGGGGGCGACGACTAGGGAAAAACTGTTTTTT. Amino acids: CASRRGATTREKLFF.

This sequence joins TRBV5-1 and TRBJ2-1; 11 bases map to TRBD2. Trimming took 0 bases from V and 4 from J; bases not matched to a gene: 3. The germline V gene has CDR1 SGHRS and CDR2 YFSETQ. This CDR3 region has 16 residues. CDR3 loop: CASSLGLAGKYNEQFF. CDR3 in DNA: TGCGCCAGCAGCTTGGGACTAGCGGGGAAGTACAATGAGCAGTTCTTC.

DNA of the CDR3: TGTGCCAGCAGTTTCGCCGGGGATACGCAGTATTTT. Translating it yields CASSFAGDTQYF. The chain couples TRBV11-3 to TRBJ2-3; D unresolved. V lost 6 bases and J lost 6, with 10 bases in between. The CDR3 runs to 12 residues. Germline CDR1 and CDR2: SGHNT and YENEEA.

This clone was seen only a few times. The chain carries TRBV6-5 and TRBJ1-2; 7 bases fit TRBD1. The CDR3 covers 13 residues. Germline CDR1 reads MNHEY; CDR2 reads SVGAGI. V trimming: 7 bases; J trimming: 1 base; junction bases outside the gene matches: 3. CDR3 nucleotide sequence: TGTGCCAGCATCCGGGACAGTAACTATGGCTACACCTTC. Protein: CASIRDSNYGYTF.

This clone was seen just once. This rearrangement joins TRBV7-8 to TRBJ2-2; D is ambiguous. The CDR3 covers 16 residues. Germline loops: CDR1 SGHVS, CDR2 FQNEAQ. Deletions cut 1 base from V and 1 base from J, with 10 bases between. The CDR3 region is CASSLVSLLNTGELFF. For the CDR3, the DNA is TGTGCCAGCAGCTTAGTCAGTCTTTTGAACACCGGGGAGCTGTTTTTT.

V and J are TRBV27 and TRBJ1-5; 12 positions match TRBD1. CDR3 length equals 12 residues. Per germline, CDR1 MNHEY and CDR2 SMNVEV (reference sequence). The ends lost 8 bases at V and 7 bases at J; junction bases unmatched: 0. CDR3 DNA sequence: TGTGCCAGCGGGACAGGGGGCCAGCCCCAGCATTTT. It translates to CASGTGGQPQHF.

The chain recombines TRBV7-8 with TRBJ2-2; 14 bases align to TRBD2. The CDR3 is 17 amino acids. Looked up from germline, CDR1 is SGHVS and CDR2 is FQNEAQ. J lost 4 bases, V lost 7 bases, and 8 bases had no gene match. In nucleotides, the CDR3 is TGTGCCAGCAACCGACTAGCGGGGGGGCCTGGCACCGGGGAGCTGTTTTTT. It specifies CASNRLAGGPGTGELFF.

The sample holds a few counts of this clone. The chain links TRBV6-2 or TRBV6-3 to TRBJ1-5; D is undetermined. The CDR3 sequence is 18 residues long. V was cut by 2 bases and J by 0 bases, with 17 bases left in between. Looked up from germline, CDR1 is MNHEY and CDR2 is SVGEGT. CDR3 DNA: TGTGCCAGCAGTTACCGGTCGTTGAGCCAAAATAGCAATCAGCCCCAGCATTTT. Translating it yields CASSYRSLSQNSNQPQHF.

This chain uses TRBV9 with TRBJ1-2; 10 bases are a match to TRBD1. J was trimmed by 5 bases and V by 3 bases; bases with no gene match: 16. Per the germline V gene, CDR1 is SGDLS and CDR2 is YYNGEE. The CDR3 has 18 amino acids. CDR3 bases: TGTGCCAGCAGCGGGGCCGGGACAGGGGATTTCGTAAGGTATGGCTACACCTTC. Residues: CASSGAGTGDFVRYGYTF.

V and J are TRBV19 and TRBJ2-3, with a tentative D call TRBD2 (7 bases). V lost 3 bases and J 4 bases, leaving 11 bases between the germline ends. This CDR3 has 14 amino acids. Germline V gene data show CDR1 as LNHDA and CDR2 as SQIVND (reference sequence). CDR3: CASSIGGPADTQYF. CDR3 bases: TGTGCCAGTAGTATCGGGGGGCCCGCAGATACGCAGTATTTT.

The chain combines TRBV5-1 with TRBJ1-4; TRBD1 might be the D (6 bases). The germline CDR1 and CDR2 sequences are SGHRS and YFSETQ. CDR3 length: 14 amino acids. The V end lost 3 bases, the J end lost 5 bases, and 11 bases lay between the germline ends. CDR3 in amino acids: CASSSSGTNEKLFF. For the CDR3, the DNA is TGCGCCAGCAGCTCCTCCGGGACAAATGAAAAACTGTTTTTT.

This chain connects TRBV5-1 to TRBJ2-5; 8 positions agree with TRBD2. The CDR3 loop spans 15 amino acids. The junction had 9 bases not matched to a gene; V was cut back by 0 bases and J by 8 bases. Germline CDR1 and CDR2: SGHRS and YFSETQ. CDR3 amino acids: CASSLAGDGGATQYF. As DNA, the CDR3 is TGCGCCAGCAGCTTGGCCGGGGACGGGGGGGCAACCCAGTACTTC. The full variable domain, rest sourced from reference TRBV5-1 and TRBJ2-5, is KAGVTQTPRYLIKTRGQQVTLSCSPISGHRSVSWYQQTPGQGLQFLFEYFSETQRNKGNFPGRFSGRQFSNSRSEMNVSTLELGDSALYLCASSLAGDGGATQYFGPGTRLLVL.

This sequence joins TRBV7-9 and TRBJ2-7; TRBD1 is a possible D gene (5 bases). CDR3 length: 13 amino acids. Looked up from germline, CDR1 is SEHNR and CDR2 is FQNEAQ (reference sequence). Between the trimmed V and J ends, which lost 3 bases and 6 bases, there was a span of 12 bases. The CDR3 loop is CASSFQQGGEQYF. CDR3 nucleotides: TGTGCCAGCAGCTTCCAGCAGGGCGGCGAGCAGTACTTC. Complete variable domain (other parts from reference TRBV7-9 and TRBJ2-7): DTGVSQNPRHKITKRGQNVTFRCDPISEHNRLYWYRQTLGQGPEFLTYFQNEAQLEKSRLLSDRFSAERPKGSFSTLEIQRTEQGDSAMYLCASSFQQGGEQYFGPGTRLTVT.

The V gene is TRBV19, the J gene TRBJ1-6; tentatively, D is TRBD1 (5 bases). V was trimmed by 3 bases and J by 3 bases, leaving 9 bases between them. The CDR3 extends over 15 amino acids. Looked up from germline, CDR1 is LNHDA and CDR2 is SQIVND (reference sequence). CDR3 in amino acids: CASSIRADYNSPLHF. The CDR3 DNA reads TGTGCCAGTAGTATCAGGGCAGACTATAATTCACCCCTCCACTTT.

This chain uses TRBV6-1 with TRBJ1-2; TRBD1 matches at 7 bases. The germline gives CDR1 MNHNS, CDR2 SASEGT. The CDR3 is 16 residues long. V trimming: 3 bases; J trimming: 2 bases; junction bases outside the gene matches: 9. Here the CDR3 DNA reads TGTGCCAGCAGTGACATCGCGGGACAGAACAACTATGGCTACACCTTC. Encoded protein: CASSDIAGQNNYGYTF.

V gene TRBV7-7 combines with J gene TRBJ2-6; D possibly corresponds to TRBD1 (6 bases). V was trimmed by 1 base and J by 0 bases, leaving 16 bases between them. This CDR3 is built from 19 residues. The germline gives CDR1 SSHAT, CDR2 FNYEAQ (reference sequence). The CDR3 coding sequence is TGTGCCAGCAGCTTAGGTACGACAGGTCAATTCTCTGGGGCCAACGTCCTGACTTTC. Translation: CASSLGTTGQFSGANVLTF.